The 20 T cell receptor beta chains given below trace back to one sample, sequenced in a study of blood T cell repertoires in COVID-19. Profiled with immunoSEQ multiplex PCR; TCRdb holds only in-frame clones, not every one. This sample has about 81,000 clones, with around 86% found just once. The sequencing input was peripheral blood. These receptors originate from a human donor in a cohort sampled during active COVID-19.

This clone was counted only a few times. The chain links TRBV7-9 to TRBJ2-1; 11 nucleotides match TRBD2. Germline-derived CDR1 and CDR2 are SEHNR and FQNEAQ (reference sequence). J was trimmed by 2 bases and V by 5 bases; bases with no gene match: 5. This CDR3 has 16 residues. CDR3: CASSPATSGAYNEQFF. DNA of the CDR3: TGTGCCAGCAGCCCCGCGACTAGCGGGGCCTACAATGAGCAGTTCTTC.

The rearrangement joins TRBV7-2 to TRBJ2-1; 11 positions match TRBD2. Germline V gives CDR1 SGHTA, CDR2 FQGNSA. V trimming: 5 bases; J trimming: 10 bases; junction bases outside the gene matches: 13. The CDR3 sequence is 16 residues long. The CDR3 DNA reads as TGTGCCAGCAGCCCGTTAGCGGGGGGGGGTGCGGCGGAGCAGTTCTTC. This gives the protein CASSPLAGGGAAEQFF.

This chain connects TRBV11-2 to TRBJ2-7; D call uncertain. The V and J ends lost 1 base and 2 bases respectively, with 6 bases between them. Germline V gene lookup returns CDR1 SGHAT and CDR2 FQNNGV. The CDR3 is 13 amino acids. DNA for the CDR3: TGTGCCAGCAGCTTAGCGGTCACCTACGAGCAGTACTTC. This sequence encodes CASSLAVTYEQYF.

The V and J genes are TRBV21-1 and TRBJ1-2; TRBD1 was called by the table and not checked on the DNA. TRBV21-1 is shown as a pseudogene. The CDR3 covers 15 residues. CDR3 nucleotides: TGTGCCAGCAGCAAAGTAGTGACAGAGATCTATGGCTACACCTTC. It specifies CASSKVVTEIYGYTF.

The chain carries TRBV12-3 or TRBV12-4 and TRBJ2-1, with D unclear. The CDR3 loop spans 12 amino acids. V was pared by 2 bases and J by 15 bases, with 14 bases between. DNA for the CDR3: TGTGCCAGCAGTTTATGGAGAGCTGGTGGGTTCTTC. Its translation: CASSLWRAGGFF.

CDR3 protein: CASRLVRTGVQPQHF. The CDR3 nucleotides read TGTGCAAGTCGCTTAGTGCGGACAGGGGTGCAGCCCCAGCATTTT. The chain has TRBV12-2 and TRBJ1-5; TRBD1 is the table's D call and was not checked against the DNA. TRBV12-2 constitutes a pseudogene. This CDR3 has 15 residues.

The chain recombines TRBV5-1 with TRBJ2-7, with 8 nucleotides matching TRBD2. V dropped 4 bases and J dropped 2; count of bases not matched to a gene: 5. CDR3 size: 14 residues. The V gene's germline CDR1 is SGHRS and CDR2 YFSETQ. CDR3 in DNA: TGCGCCAGCAGCCCGCGGGGGGTAGCCTACGAGCAGTACTTC. Translation gives CASSPRGVAYEQYF.

This chain joins TRBV7-2 and TRBJ2-7, with 11 positions matching TRBD1. The CDR3 covers 15 residues. V lost 5 bases, J lost 3 bases, and 6 bases stayed unmatched. The germline CDR1 and CDR2 sequences are SGHTA and FQGNSA. CDR3 DNA: TGTGCCAGCAGCCCCAGGACAGGGGGCTACTACGAGCAGTACTTC. Translated: CASSPRTGGYYEQYF.

The chain links TRBV5-4 to TRBJ2-7; maybe TRBD1 (8 bases). Germline V gives CDR1 SGHNT, CDR2 YYREEE (reference sequence). The CDR3 is 13 residues long. V was clipped by 1 base and J by 5 bases, with 10 bases between them. CDR3 bases: TGTGCCAGCAGCTTGACAGGGGGGGACGAGCAGTACTTC. Translated, it gives CASSLTGGDEQYF.

V usage is TRBV29-1 and J usage is TRBJ2-3; the match to TRBD1 covers 10 bases. Trimming at V came to 7 bases and at J to 1 base, leaving 2 bases not matched to a gene. CDR1 is SQVTM and CDR2 is ANQGSEA in the germline V gene. The CDR3 loop spans 13 amino acids. CDR3 sequence reads: CSAGTGGTDTQYF. DNA for the CDR3: TGCAGCGCCGGGACAGGGGGCACAGATACGCAGTATTTT.

This clone is judged medium-sized. V is TRBV6-5 and J is TRBJ1-5; D call uncertain. The V gene's germline CDR1 is MNHEY and CDR2 SVGAGI. V lost 5 bases and J lost 9, with 17 bases in between. This CDR3 has 14 amino acids. The CDR3 DNA sequence: TGTGCCAGCAGTCAAACGGACGCCCGGGGGCCCCAGCATTTT. Amino acid sequence: CASSQTDARGPQHF.

The chain recombines TRBV5-6 with TRBJ2-7; D may be TRBD2 (6 bases). The CDR3 has 15 residues. The germline V gene has CDR1 SGHDT and CDR2 YYEEEE. Deletions cut 0 bases from V and 0 bases from J, with 10 bases between. DNA for the CDR3: TGTGCCAGCAGCTTGGGGCCCGGGAGCTCCTACGAGCAGTACTTC. Its translation: CASSLGPGSSYEQYF.

This rearrangement joins TRBV19 to TRBJ2-4, with D possibly TRBD1 on 8 matching bases. The CDR3 is 14 amino acids. Trimming took off 5 bases at V and 7 bases at J, with 15 bases between the two ends. Germline loops: CDR1 LNHDA, CDR2 SQIVND (reference sequence). The CDR3 region has the DNA TGTGCCAGTAGTTCGCACAGGGGGGGTAACATTCAGTACTTC. This codes for CASSSHRGGNIQYF.

V usage is TRBV27 and J usage is TRBJ2-7; D is perhaps TRBD1 (6 bases). This CDR3 comprises 14 residues. Germline CDR1 is MNHEY and CDR2 is SMNVEV (reference sequence). V lost 7 bases, J lost 5 bases, and 18 bases lay in between. The CDR3 DNA is TGTGCCAGCAAAACCTCCGGGACACATAACGAGCAGTACTTC. Translating it yields CASKTSGTHNEQYF.

The V call is TRBV7-2, the J call TRBJ2-3; perhaps TRBD2 as D (5 bases). Germline values: CDR1 SGHTA, CDR2 FQGNSA. Trimming removed 0 bases from V and 1 base from J, with 5 bases in between. There are 14 residues in the CDR3. In DNA form, the CDR3 reads TGTGCCAGCAGCTTAGCGGGAGGCACAGATACGCAGTATTTT. It encodes CASSLAGGTDTQYF.

The gene calls are TRBV28 and TRBJ2-5; the D gene is possibly TRBD2 (5 bases). The CDR3 contains 13 residues. The germline gives CDR1 MDHEN, CDR2 SYDVKM. V was clipped by 4 bases and J by 1 base, with 7 bases between them. In DNA, the CDR3 is TGTGCCAGCAGTTCCGGAGGCCAAGAGACCCAGTACTTC. This codes for CASSSGGQETQYF.

This chain joins TRBV11-3 and TRBJ2-1, with TRBD2 matching over 11 bases. The ends lost 0 bases at V and 10 bases at J; junction bases unmatched: 8. The CDR3 consists of 16 residues. Germline V lookup: CDR1 SGHNT, CDR2 YENEEA. The CDR3 DNA reads as TGTGCCAGCAGCTTAGAAGGTCTAGCGGGAGGCGGGGAGCAGTTCTTC. Amino acid sequence: CASSLEGLAGGGEQFF.

The chain carries TRBV12-5 and TRBJ2-2; 14 positions match TRBD2. V lost 5 bases to trimming and J lost 4 bases; unmatched junction nucleotides: 9. The CDR3 is 18 residues long. Germline assignment: CDR1 LGHNT and CDR2 FRNRAP. DNA for the CDR3: TGTGCTAGTGGTGCCGGACTAGCGGGGGGTTGGGGCACCGGGGAGCTGTTTTTT. This codes for CASGAGLAGGWGTGELFF.

This clone came up a few times. The chain joins TRBV29-1 to TRBJ1-2; weak D call: TRBD1 (5 bases). V was pared by 3 bases and J by 4 bases, with 6 bases between. This CDR3 has 11 residues. Germline values: CDR1 SQVTM, CDR2 ANQGSEA. In DNA, the CDR3 is TGCAGCGTTGACGGGGGCTATGGCTACACCTTC. This codes for CSVDGGYGYTF.

This sequence joins TRBV29-1 and TRBJ1-2, with D possibly matching TRBD1 (5 bases). The germline CDR1 and CDR2 sequences are SQVTM and ANQGSEA. Trimming cost V 6 bases and J 1 base, with 15 bases left between them. This CDR3 region has 14 residues. CDR3 amino acids: CSVPAPGVNYGYTF. DNA of the CDR3: TGCAGCGTACCTGCCCCGGGGGTTAACTATGGCTACACCTTC.